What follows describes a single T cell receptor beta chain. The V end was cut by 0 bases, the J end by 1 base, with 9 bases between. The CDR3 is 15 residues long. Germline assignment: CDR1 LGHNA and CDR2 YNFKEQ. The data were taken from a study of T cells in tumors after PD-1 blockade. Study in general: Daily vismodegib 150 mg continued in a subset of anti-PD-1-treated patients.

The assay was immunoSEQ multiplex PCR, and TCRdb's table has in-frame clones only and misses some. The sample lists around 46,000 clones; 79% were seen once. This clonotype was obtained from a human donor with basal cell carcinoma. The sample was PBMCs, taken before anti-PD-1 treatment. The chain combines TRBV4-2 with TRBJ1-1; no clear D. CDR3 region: CASSQEAGPNTEAFF. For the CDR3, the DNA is TGTGCCAGCAGCCAAGAAGCAGGACCGAACACTGAAGCTTTCTTT.